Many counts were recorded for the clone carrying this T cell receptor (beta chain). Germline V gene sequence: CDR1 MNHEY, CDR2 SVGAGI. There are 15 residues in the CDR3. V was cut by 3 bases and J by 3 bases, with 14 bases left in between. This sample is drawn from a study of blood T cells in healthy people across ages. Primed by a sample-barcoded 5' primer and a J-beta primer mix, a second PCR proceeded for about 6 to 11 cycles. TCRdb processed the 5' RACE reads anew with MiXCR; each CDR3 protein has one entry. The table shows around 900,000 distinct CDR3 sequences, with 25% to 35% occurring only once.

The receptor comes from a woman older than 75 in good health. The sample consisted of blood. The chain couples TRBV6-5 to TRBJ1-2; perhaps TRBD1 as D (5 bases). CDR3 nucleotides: TGTGCCAGCAGTTATCGAGAGAGGGGCTACTATGGCTACACCTTC. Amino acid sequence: CASSYRERGYYGYTF.